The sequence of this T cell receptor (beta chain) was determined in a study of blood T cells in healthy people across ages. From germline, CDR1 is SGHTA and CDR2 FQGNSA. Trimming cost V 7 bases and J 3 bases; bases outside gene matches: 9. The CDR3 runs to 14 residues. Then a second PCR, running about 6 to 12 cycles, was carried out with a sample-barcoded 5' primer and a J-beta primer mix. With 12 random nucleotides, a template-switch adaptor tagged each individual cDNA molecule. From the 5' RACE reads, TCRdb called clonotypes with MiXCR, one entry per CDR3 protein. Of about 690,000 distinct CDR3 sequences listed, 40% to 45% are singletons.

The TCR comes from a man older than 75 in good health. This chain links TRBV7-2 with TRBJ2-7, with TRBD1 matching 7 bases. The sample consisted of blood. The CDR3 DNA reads TGTGCCAGCACCTTTTTGGGGACAGTCTACGAGCAGTACTTC. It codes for CASTFLGTVYEQYF.